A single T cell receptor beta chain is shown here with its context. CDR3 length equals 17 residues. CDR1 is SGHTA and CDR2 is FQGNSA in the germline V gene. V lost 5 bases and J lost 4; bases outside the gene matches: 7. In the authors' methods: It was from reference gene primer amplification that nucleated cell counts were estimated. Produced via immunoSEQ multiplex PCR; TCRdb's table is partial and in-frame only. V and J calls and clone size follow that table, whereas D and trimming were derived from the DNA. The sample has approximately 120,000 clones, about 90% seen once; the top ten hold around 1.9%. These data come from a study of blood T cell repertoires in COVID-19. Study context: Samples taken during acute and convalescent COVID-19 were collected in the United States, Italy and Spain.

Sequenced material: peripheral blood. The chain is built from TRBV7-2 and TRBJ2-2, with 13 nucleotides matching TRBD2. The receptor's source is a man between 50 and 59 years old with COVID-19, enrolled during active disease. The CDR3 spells CASSPGLAGVRTGELFF. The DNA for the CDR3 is TGTGCCAGCAGCCCCGGACTAGCGGGAGTTCGCACCGGGGAGCTGTTTTTT. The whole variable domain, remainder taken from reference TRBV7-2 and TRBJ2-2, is GAGVSQSPSNKVTEKGKDVELRCDPISGHTALYWYRQSLGQGLEFLIYFQGNSAPDKSGLPSDRFSAERTGGSVSTLTIQRTQQEDSAVYLCASSPGLAGVRTGELFFGEGSRLTVL.